Presented here are 26 T cell receptor beta chains from one specimen sequenced in a study of beta chain features in type 1 diabetes. Every isolated RNA sample was fully reverse transcribed, so sequencing captured expressed TCRB transcripts. TCRdb's copy holds only in-frame clones and misses some; the assay was immunoSEQ multiplex PCR. Of 160,000 or so clones in the sample, about 9.8% were seen once. The sequencing input was central memory CD4+ T cells from blood. These receptors originate from a woman aged 18 to 35 in good health.

This clone was seen a handful of times. This sequence joins TRBV6-5 and TRBJ1-6; 10 nucleotides agree with TRBD1. Germline CDR1 is MNHEY and CDR2 is SVGAGI. Germline trimming cut 0 bases from V and 10 bases from J; bases unmatched to any gene: 3. CDR3 length: 15 residues. CDR3 protein: CASSYSGQGYSPLHF. The CDR3 DNA reads as TGTGCCAGCAGTTACTCGGGACAGGGGTACTCACCCCTCCACTTT.

The chain couples TRBV6-1 to TRBJ2-7, with TRBD2 identical over 7 bases. Per the germline V gene, CDR1 is MNHNS and CDR2 is SASEGT. V dropped 8 bases and J dropped 5; count of bases not matched to a gene: 3. This CDR3 has 11 residues. The CDR3 region has the DNA TGTGCCAGCGGGAGGGGAGACGAGCAGTACTTC. As protein: CASGRGDEQYF.

This chain connects TRBV2 to TRBJ1-4; D not resolved. V lost 8 bases to trimming and J lost 8 bases, with 15 bases between them. The CDR3 is 13 amino acids. Germline lookup yields CDR1 SNHLY and CDR2 FYNNEI. The CDR3 DNA follows: TGTGCCAGCGGACCATCAAGGGAGGAAAAACTGTTTTTT. Translating it yields CASGPSREEKLFF.

The table lists this clone with a few counts. The chain recombines TRBV6-5 with TRBJ2-7, with 7 bases matching TRBD2. CDR3 length: 15 residues. CDR1 MNHEY and CDR2 SVGAGI come from the germline V gene. V trimming: 0 bases; J trimming: 1 base; junction bases outside the gene matches: 3. CDR3 nucleotides: TGTGCCAGCAGTTACTCTGCCGGGGGGTCCTACGAGCAGTACTTC. This encodes CASSYSAGGSYEQYF.

There are a few counts of this clone. The chain uses TRBV27 and TRBJ1-2, with TRBD1 matching 7 bases. Germline CDR1 MNHEY, CDR2 SMNVEV (reference sequence). Losses at the gene ends were 5 bases for V and 4 bases for J; bases not matched to a gene: 10. This CDR3 comprises 15 residues. CDR3: CASSPIRDSPYGYTF. DNA of the CDR3: TGTGCCAGCAGTCCCATCCGGGACAGCCCCTATGGCTACACCTTC.

J is TRBJ2-4 and V is TRBV7-9; maybe TRBD2 (6 bases). Germline-derived CDR1 and CDR2 are SEHNR and FQNEAQ (reference sequence). The CDR3 loop spans 17 amino acids. Trimming removed 5 bases at V and 0 bases at J, with 17 bases between. CDR3 residues: CASSTAGLYLAKNIQYF. For the CDR3, the DNA is TGTGCCAGCAGCACCGCAGGACTATATCTAGCCAAAAACATTCAGTACTTC. Drawing the rest from reference TRBV7-9 and TRBJ2-4, the complete variable domain is DTGVSQNPRHKITKRGQNVTFRCDPISEHNRLYWYRQTLGQGPEFLTYFQNEAQLEKSRLLSDRFSAERPKGSFSTLEIQRTEQGDSAMYLCASSTAGLYLAKNIQYFGAGTRLSVL.

The DNA of the CDR3 is TGTGCCAGCAGCGCCGGACTAGCGGGAGGTGAGCAGTTCTTC. This codes for CASSAGLAGGEQFF. This chain links TRBV11-3 with TRBJ2-1, with TRBD2 matching 14 bases. V dropped 5 bases and J dropped 9; count of bases not matched to a gene: 3. The germline V gene has CDR1 SGHNT and CDR2 YENEEA. This CDR3 contains 14 residues.

CDR3 region: CASRRTGGGYEQYF. The CDR3 nucleotides read TGTGCCAGCAGACGGACAGGGGGCGGCTACGAGCAGTACTTC. This chain links TRBV2 with TRBJ2-7, with TRBD1 matching over 11 bases. The V segment lost 6 bases and the J segment 3 bases; nucleotides outside the gene matches: 4. CDR1 and CDR2 (germline): SNHLY, FYNNEI. The CDR3 has 14 amino acids.

The rearrangement joins TRBV6-5 to TRBJ2-1; 7 bases are shared with TRBD2. The trim removed 0 bases at V and 6 bases at J, leaving 5 bases unmatched. Per germline, CDR1 MNHEY and CDR2 SVGAGI. CDR3 length: 15 residues. CDR3 coding DNA: TGTGCCAGCAGTTACTCTGGCGGGAGAGGCAATGAGCAGTTCTTC. Its translation is CASSYSGGRGNEQFF.

This clone was detected only a few times. This sequence joins TRBV30 and TRBJ1-4; 9 bases are a match to TRBD1. The V and J ends lost 4 bases and 5 bases, in that order; junction bases with no gene match: 5. In germline, CDR1 is GTSNPN, CDR2 SVGIG (reference sequence). CDR3 length: 14 amino acids. The CDR3 loop reads CAWTVGTGNEKLFF. The CDR3 DNA reads as TGTGCCTGGACTGTCGGGACAGGGAATGAAAAACTGTTTTTT.

The rearrangement links TRBV7-2 to TRBJ2-1; D may be TRBD2 (6 bases). The V end was cut by 2 bases, the J end by 11 bases, with 10 bases between. Germline CDR1 and CDR2: SGHTA and FQGNSA. The CDR3 consists of 12 residues. CDR3 amino acids: CASSLSAGQQFF. The CDR3 region has the DNA TGTGCCAGCAGCTTATCGGCGGGGCAGCAGTTCTTC.

In this sample, this clone turned up a few times. The rearrangement links TRBV2 to TRBJ2-3, with a tentative D call TRBD1 (5 bases). Germline loops: CDR1 SNHLY, CDR2 FYNNEI. The CDR3 has 14 amino acids. The V end lost 4 bases, the J end lost 3 bases, and 11 bases lay between the germline ends. The CDR3 spells CASSVNRNTDTQYF. CDR3 bases: TGTGCCAGCAGTGTAAACAGGAATACAGATACGCAGTATTTT.

This clone came up a few times. The J gene is TRBJ2-4, the V gene TRBV6-5; maybe TRBD1 (5 bases). The CDR3 extends over 14 amino acids. V gave up 6 bases and J gave up 1 base, with 10 bases separating them. CDR1 is MNHEY and CDR2 is SVGAGI in the germline V gene. Here the CDR3 reads CASRSRVAKNIQYF. In DNA form, the CDR3 reads TGTGCCAGCAGAAGCAGGGTGGCCAAAAACATTCAGTACTTC.

This chain links TRBV5-4 with TRBJ2-5, with D possibly TRBD2 on 6 matching bases. Germline loops: CDR1 SGHNT, CDR2 YYREEE (reference sequence). The CDR3 extends over 12 amino acids. V lost 4 bases, J lost 5 bases, and 9 bases lay in between. The CDR3 DNA is TGTGCCAGCAGCACCCGGGGGGAGACCCAGTACTTC. Translated: CASSTRGETQYF. The variable domain in full, with the rest retrieved from reference TRBV5-4 and TRBJ2-5, is ETGVTQSPTHLIKTRGQQVTLRCSSQSGHNTVSWYQQALGQGPQFIFQYYREEENGRGNFPPRFSGLQFPNYSSELNVNALELDDSALYLCASSTRGETQYFGPGTRLLVL.

The rearrangement links TRBV19 to TRBJ2-3; perhaps TRBD2 as D (7 bases). This CDR3 region has 16 residues. Trimming shortened V by 5 bases and J by 1 base, and 16 bases separated the two germline ends. Germline V lookup: CDR1 LNHDA, CDR2 SQIVND (reference sequence). Written as DNA, the CDR3 is TGTGCCAGTAGTCCGGGGCGGGGGCTAGGCACAGATACGCAGTATTTT. Translating gives CASSPGRGLGTDTQYF.

The chain has TRBV6-5 and TRBJ2-3, with 10 bases lining up with TRBD1. The V gene end was trimmed by 5 bases and the J gene end by 4 bases; junction bases not matched to a gene: 3. Germline CDR1 reads MNHEY; CDR2 reads SVGAGI. The CDR3 sequence is 14 residues long. The CDR3 region has the DNA TGTGCCAGCAGTCGGGACAGGGGTTCAGATACGCAGTATTTT. This encodes CASSRDRGSDTQYF.

This clone has a count of ten or more. V gene TRBV29-1 combines with J gene TRBJ2-5; weak D call: TRBD2 (6 bases). V lost 7 bases to trimming and J lost 0 bases, with 15 bases between them. This CDR3 comprises 14 residues. CDR1 is SQVTM, CDR2 ANQGSEA, per germline. The chain's CDR3 is CSADLGTDQETQYF. CDR3 sequence (DNA): TGCAGCGCTGATCTCGGGACTGACCAAGAGACCCAGTACTTC. Looking up the rest from reference TRBV29-1 and TRBJ2-5 gives the full variable domain: SAVISQKPSRDICQRGTSLTIQCQVDSQVTMMFWYRQQPGQSLTLIATANQGSEATYESGFVIDKFPISRPNLTFSTLTVSNMSPEDSSIYLCSADLGTDQETQYFGPGTRLLVL.

This clone showed up just a few times. The chain is built from TRBV5-1 and TRBJ2-7; possibly TRBD1 for D (5 bases). V was clipped by 5 bases and J by 3 bases, with 15 bases between them. The V gene's germline CDR1 is SGHRS and CDR2 YFSETQ. The CDR3 is made up of 14 amino acids. The CDR3 region is CASRLTASFYEQYF. The DNA for the CDR3 is TGCGCCAGCAGACTGACAGCGAGCTTCTACGAGCAGTACTTC.

The table lists this clone with a few counts. CDR3: CASSAVRDSFSTDTQYF. CDR3 sequence (DNA): TGTGCCAGCTCAGCCGTCCGGGACAGCTTTAGCACAGATACGCAGTATTTT. The gene calls are TRBV18 and TRBJ2-3, with 7 bases that match TRBD1. Germline CDR1 is KGHSH and CDR2 is LQKENI. J gave up 0 bases and V 5 bases, and 11 bases lay outside the gene matches. The CDR3 consists of 17 residues.

V and J are TRBV30 and TRBJ1-2; the match to TRBD1 covers 8 bases. CDR1 GTSNPN and CDR2 SVGIG come from the germline V gene (reference sequence). This CDR3 is built from 14 residues. The ends lost 3 bases at V and 4 bases at J; junction bases unmatched: 7. The DNA for the CDR3 is TGTGCCTGGAGCCGCGACACAGGGGGCTATGGCTACACCTTC. Its translation: CAWSRDTGGYGYTF.

This clone occurred a few times. The V gene is TRBV5-4, the J gene TRBJ1-1; 8 bases fit TRBD1. Trimming cost V 4 bases and J 7 bases; bases outside gene matches: 9. The CDR3 is 14 residues long. Germline V gene lookup returns CDR1 SGHNT and CDR2 YYREEE (reference sequence). The CDR3: CASSARQGRDEAFF. In DNA, the CDR3 is TGTGCCAGCAGCGCGCGACAGGGGAGGGATGAAGCTTTCTTT. The variable domain in full, with the rest retrieved from reference TRBV5-4 and TRBJ1-1, is ETGVTQSPTHLIKTRGQQVTLRCSSQSGHNTVSWYQQALGQGPQFIFQYYREEENGRGNFPPRFSGLQFPNYSSELNVNALELDDSALYLCASSARQGRDEAFFGQGTRLTVV.

The sample holds a few counts of this clone. The rearrangement links TRBV5-1 to TRBJ2-1; 11 nucleotides line up with TRBD2. The junction had 6 bases not matched to a gene; V was cut back by 2 bases and J by 5 bases. This CDR3 has 16 amino acids. Germline V CDR1 and CDR2: SGHRS, YFSETQ. The CDR3 coding sequence is TGCGCCAGCAGCTTATTTCCGGGACTAGCGGACAATGAGCAGTTCTTC. Amino acid sequence: CASSLFPGLADNEQFF.

This clone was observed a handful of times. V is TRBV7-9 and J is TRBJ1-2; D not resolved. The CDR3 sequence is 13 residues long. Germline values: CDR1 SEHNR, CDR2 FQNEAQ (reference sequence). Trimming removed 5 bases from V and 4 bases from J, with 11 bases in between. As DNA, the CDR3 is TGTGCCAGCAGCCCCGCGGGAGCCTATGGCTACACCTTC. Residues: CASSPAGAYGYTF.

This clone was seen a few times. The V gene is TRBV4-3, the J gene TRBJ2-5; 9 nucleotides align to TRBD2. Germline V gene data show CDR1 as LGHNA and CDR2 as YSLEER. CDR3 length equals 16 residues. Unmatched junction bases numbered 3, after V lost 1 base and J lost 0 bases. For the CDR3, the DNA is TGCGCCAGCAGCCAAGGAAGCGGGGGGTACCAAGAGACCCAGTACTTC. Its protein product is CASSQGSGGYQETQYF.

This clone was found a few times. This chain uses TRBV5-5 with TRBJ1-4; D perhaps matches TRBD1 (6 bases). In germline, CDR1 is SGHKS, CDR2 YYEKEE (reference sequence). The CDR3 is made up of 12 amino acids. V lost 5 bases, J lost 4 bases, and 6 bases lay in between. The CDR3 DNA reads as TGTGCCAGCAGACAGGGTAATGAAAAACTGTTTTTT. It specifies CASRQGNEKLFF.

V and J are TRBV12-5 and TRBJ2-2; tentatively, D is TRBD2 (7 bases). Per germline, CDR1 LGHNT and CDR2 FRNRAP. V was cut by 7 bases and J by 5 bases, with 20 bases left in between. This CDR3 has 16 residues. CDR3 in DNA: TGTGCTAGTGCCCCCCTTAGGGGGGGAGGGACCGGGGAGCTGTTTTTT. Its translation: CASAPLRGGGTGELFF.